This is a list of T cell receptor beta chains from one sample in a study of blood T cells in healthy people across ages. TCRdb independently ran MiXCR on the 5' RACE reads; one entry per CDR3 protein. Among about 940,000 distinct CDR3 sequences listed, around 48% were seen once. Sequencing input: blood. All receptors come from a man aged 25-45 years in good health. CDR3s include the opening cysteine and the closing phenylalanine or tryptophan. A D gene is named only where the DNA matches it firmly. Clone size is shown for a subset of rows, as once, few, many or a class of expanded clone.

TGTGCCAGCAGCTTAGCGCAAAGGGTCACGTACCAAGAGACCCAGTACTTC,CASSLAQRVTYQETQYF,TRBV7-2,TRBJ2-5,NA,few
TGTGCCAGCAGTTTAGGCGGGATCCTGCAGTACGAGCAGTACTTC,CASSLGGILQYEQYF,TRBV12-3/TRBV12-4,TRBJ2-7,NA,few
TGCGCCAGCAGCGCCGACAGGGGAAACATTCAGTACTTC,CASSADRGNIQYF,TRBV5-1,TRBJ2-4,TRBD1,once
TGCAGCGCTGAACCTGGAACTACCCCGCAGTATTTT,CSAEPGTTPQYF,TRBV29-1,TRBJ2-3,NA,few
TGTGCCAGCAGCCTTAAACTCACAGATACGCAGTATTTT,CASSLKLTDTQYF,TRBV5-6,TRBJ2-3,NA,NA
TGTGCCGGCAGCCAAGATGGGGCAGGGAGGACCTGGAATACTGAAGCTTTCTTT,CAGSQDGAGRTWNTEAFF,TRBV4-2,TRBJ1-1,NA,NA
TGTGCCAGCAGGGGGTGGGCTAGCGGGATGACCGGGGAGCTGTTTTTT,CASRGWASGMTGELFF,TRBV27,TRBJ2-2,TRBD2,NA
TGTGCCAGCAGCTCCACCGATCAGGGATGGGACGCTTTCTTT,CASSSTDQGWDAFF,TRBV11-1,TRBJ1-1,NA,NA
TGTGCCAGCAGCCGACTGGGGACAACTAACACCGGGGAGCTGTTTTTT,CASSRLGTTNTGELFF,TRBV3-1,TRBJ2-2,NA,few
TGTGCCATCAGTGCGCATGGCGGAGATACGCAGTATTTT,CAISAHGGDTQYF,TRBV10-3,TRBJ2-3,NA,few
TGCAGTGCTAGAGAAGCCAGGGGCACTGAAGCTTTCTTT,CSAREARGTEAFF,TRBV20-1,TRBJ1-1,NA,NA
TGTGCCAGCAGCCAGAAGTCGGGGACTAGCGCCGCCGGGACGACGCAGTATTTT,CASSQKSGTSAAGTTQYF,TRBV4-2,TRBJ2-3,TRBD2,NA
TGTGCCAGCTCAGGAAGCGGGGGGCTGTCCTACGAGCAGTACTTC,CASSGSGGLSYEQYF,TRBV18,TRBJ2-7,TRBD2,few
TGTGCCAGCTCACAACCGACAGGGGCTAGGGAGACCCAGTACTTC,CASSQPTGARETQYF,TRBV18,TRBJ2-5,TRBD1,NA